A selection of T cell receptor beta chains follows, all from one sample in a study of T cells in Graves' hyperthyroidism and ophthalmopathy. TCRdb reprocessed the multiplex PCR reads with MiXCR, giving one entry per CDR3 protein. The sample has approximately 400,000 distinct CDR3 sequences; under 15% are singletons. The sequencing input was blood. The receptors here all came from a woman under 40 with Graves' hyperthyroidism. Both conserved end residues are part of each CDR3. The D gene is left open where the match is weak. Size tells how often a clone was seen (once, few, many) or the class of an expanded clone, and some rows leave it out.

V gene: TRBV3-1; D gene: NA; J gene: TRBJ1-1; clone size: many; CDR3 protein: CASSQSGENTEAFF; CDR3 DNA: TGTGCCAGCAGCCAATCTGGGGAAAACACTGAAGCTTTCTTT
V gene: TRBV6-1; D gene: TRBD2; J gene: TRBJ2-3; clone size: many; CDR3 protein: CASSTSGRGDTQYF; CDR3 DNA: TGTGCCAGCAGTACCAGCGGGAGAGGAGATACGCAGTATTTT
V gene: TRBV18; D gene: TRBD1; J gene: TRBJ1-6; clone size: many; CDR3 protein: CASSPRDRGQGSPLHF; CDR3 DNA: TGTGCCAGCTCCCCCAGGGACAGGGGGCAAGGTTCACCCCTCCACTTT
V gene: TRBV3-1; D gene: TRBD2; J gene: TRBJ2-5; clone size: many; CDR3 protein: CASSLSGLAAQETQYF; CDR3 DNA: TGTGCCAGCAGCCTCTCCGGTCTAGCGGCACAAGAGACCCAGTACTTC
V gene: TRBV20-1; D gene: TRBD2; J gene: TRBJ2-1; clone size: many; CDR3 protein: CSAYSGTSGNEQFF; CDR3 DNA: TGCAGTGCTTATTCCGGGACTAGCGGGAATGAGCAGTTCTTC
V gene: TRBV2; D gene: NA; J gene: TRBJ2-1; clone size: many; CDR3 protein: CASSELVEGSSYNEQFF; CDR3 DNA: TGTGCCAGCAGTGAACTAGTCGAGGGGAGCTCCTACAATGAGCAGTTCTTC
V gene: TRBV7-9; D gene: TRBD1; J gene: TRBJ2-7; clone size: NA; CDR3 protein: CASRATGGDYEQYF; CDR3 DNA: TGTGCCAGCAGAGCGACAGGGGGAGACTACGAGCAGTACTTC
V gene: TRBV20-1; D gene: NA; J gene: TRBJ2-1; clone size: many; CDR3 protein: CSARGPESGDRNEQFF; CDR3 DNA: TGCAGTGCTAGGGGTCCGGAAAGCGGAGACAGGAATGAGCAGTTCTTC
V gene: TRBV18; D gene: NA; J gene: TRBJ1-4; clone size: many; CDR3 protein: CASSLTGSWDEKLFF; CDR3 DNA: TGTGCCAGCTCACTCACAGGGTCATGGGATGAAAAACTGTTTTTT
V gene: TRBV30; D gene: TRBD1; J gene: TRBJ1-5; clone size: few; CDR3 protein: CAWSDRGNQPQHF; CDR3 DNA: TGTGCCTGGAGTGACAGGGGGAACCAGCCCCAGCATTTT
V gene: TRBV7-9; D gene: NA; J gene: TRBJ2-1; clone size: many; CDR3 protein: CASSSVKRGSYNEQFF; CDR3 DNA: TGTGCCAGCAGCTCCGTTAAGCGAGGCTCCTACAATGAGCAGTTCTTC
V gene: TRBV29-1; D gene: TRBD1; J gene: TRBJ2-3; clone size: many; CDR3 protein: CSVRPSRTGGTVRTDTQYF; CDR3 DNA: TGCAGCGTTAGGCCCTCAAGGACAGGGGGCACGGTAAGGACAGATACGCAGTATTTT
V gene: TRBV12-3/TRBV12-4; D gene: NA; J gene: TRBJ2-7; clone size: many; CDR3 protein: CASSPGVGEQYF; CDR3 DNA: TGTGCCAGCAGCCCCGGGGTCGGCGAGCAGTACTTC